The TCR beta chain described here comes from a study of cytomegalovirus exposure and HLA in healthy donors. Clones were read by immunoSEQ multiplex PCR, and TCRdb kept only the in-frame ones, dropping some. This sample has approximately 300,000 clones, with roughly 85% found just once. Trimming cost V 0 bases and J 3 bases, with 12 bases left between them. CDR1 is LGHNA, CDR2 YSLEER, per germline. The length of the CDR3 is 15 residues. The V call is TRBV4-3, the J call TRBJ2-7, with D possibly TRBD2 on 5 matching bases. Sequenced input: PBMCs. The source of this sequence is a woman younger than 35 in good health and CMV-seronegative. The CDR3 DNA sequence: TGCGCCAGCAGCCAAGAGGAGGCAGATGGCTACGAGCAGTACTTC. Translating it yields CASSQEEADGYEQYF.